The 2 T cell receptor beta chains listed next were all sequenced from one sample in a study of cytomegalovirus exposure and HLA in healthy donors. Both 60 Vbeta primers and 13 Jbeta primers went into the PCR. Here immunoSEQ multiplex PCR was the method, and the copy in TCRdb shows in-frame clones only, minus some. Of about 200,000 clones listed, nearly 80% are singletons. Sequenced sample: PBMCs. The source of these receptors is a man aged 18 to 29 in good health and CMV-seronegative.

CDR3 bases: TGCGCCAGCAGCCAAGTAGACACAGATACGCAGTATTTT. Residues: CASSQVDTDTQYF. The J gene is TRBJ2-3, the V gene TRBV4-3; D unclear. The CDR3 covers 13 residues. V was shortened by 1 base and J by 2 bases, with 4 bases between the two germline ends. Looked up from germline, CDR1 is LGHNA and CDR2 is YSLEER.

The chain carries TRBV30 and TRBJ2-1; TRBD2 matches 7 bases. This CDR3 has 15 amino acids. Germline V lookup: CDR1 GTSNPN, CDR2 SVGIG (reference sequence). Trimming at V came to 0 bases and at J to 7 bases, leaving 9 bases not matched to a gene. The CDR3 reads CAWSVTSLGGNEQFF. As DNA, the CDR3 is TGTGCCTGGAGTGTAACTAGTCTCGGGGGGAATGAGCAGTTCTTC.